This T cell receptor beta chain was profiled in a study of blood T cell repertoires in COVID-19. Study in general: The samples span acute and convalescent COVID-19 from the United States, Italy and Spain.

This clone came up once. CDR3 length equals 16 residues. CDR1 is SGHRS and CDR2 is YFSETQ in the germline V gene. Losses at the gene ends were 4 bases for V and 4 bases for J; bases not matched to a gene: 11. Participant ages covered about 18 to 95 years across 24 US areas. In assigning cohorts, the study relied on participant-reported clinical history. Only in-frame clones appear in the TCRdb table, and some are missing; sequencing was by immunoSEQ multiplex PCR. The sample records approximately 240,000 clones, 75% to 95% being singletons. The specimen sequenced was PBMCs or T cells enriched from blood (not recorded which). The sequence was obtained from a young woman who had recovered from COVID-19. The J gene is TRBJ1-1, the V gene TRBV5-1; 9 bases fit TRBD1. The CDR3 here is CASSPGQGVMGTEAFF. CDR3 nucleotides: TGCGCCAGCAGCCCGGGACAGGGTGTGATGGGCACTGAAGCTTTCTTT.